This T cell receptor beta chain was sequenced during a study of blood T cell repertoires in COVID-19. Study context: COVID-19 samples, acute and convalescent, were from the United States, Italy and Spain.

Original handling: Counts of nucleated cells, estimated from reference gene primer amplification, were obtained. TCRdb's table, derived via immunoSEQ multiplex PCR, lists solely in-frame clones and lacks some. V, J and clone size are taken as reported in that table, and D and trimming were inferred from the DNA itself. The data hold some 100,000 clones, with around nine tenths observed a single time. The germline V gene has CDR1 SGDLS and CDR2 YYNGEE. This CDR3 is built from 15 residues. Trimming took 0 bases from V and 3 from J, leaving 12 bases between them. The sequence derives from a man aged 50 or older with acute or convalescent COVID-19. Source material: peripheral blood. The chain carries TRBV9 and TRBJ1-2; D unresolved. The CDR3, as DNA: TGTGCCAGCAGCGTAGGAGGAGGTATGGACTATGGCTACACCTTC. The encoded protein is CASSVGGGMDYGYTF. The variable domain in full, completed from reference TRBV9 and TRBJ1-2, reads DSGVTQTPKHLITATGQRVTLRCSPRSGDLSVYWYQQSLDQGLQFLIQYYNGEERAKGNILERFSAQQFPDLHSELNLSSLELGDSALYFCASSVGGGMDYGYTFGSGTRLTVV.